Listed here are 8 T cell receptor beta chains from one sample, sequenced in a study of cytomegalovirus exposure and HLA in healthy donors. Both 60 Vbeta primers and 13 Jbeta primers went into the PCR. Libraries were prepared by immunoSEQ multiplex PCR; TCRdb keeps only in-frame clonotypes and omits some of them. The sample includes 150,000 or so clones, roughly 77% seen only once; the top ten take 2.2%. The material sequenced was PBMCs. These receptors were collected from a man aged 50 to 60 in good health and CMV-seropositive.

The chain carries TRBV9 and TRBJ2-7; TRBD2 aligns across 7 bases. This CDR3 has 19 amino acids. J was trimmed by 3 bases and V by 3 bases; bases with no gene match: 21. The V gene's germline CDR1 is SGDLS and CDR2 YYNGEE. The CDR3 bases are TGTGCCAGCAGCGCTTCACGGGACTCAGCCGGGGGGTCCCACTACGAGCAGTACTTC. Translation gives CASSASRDSAGGSHYEQYF.

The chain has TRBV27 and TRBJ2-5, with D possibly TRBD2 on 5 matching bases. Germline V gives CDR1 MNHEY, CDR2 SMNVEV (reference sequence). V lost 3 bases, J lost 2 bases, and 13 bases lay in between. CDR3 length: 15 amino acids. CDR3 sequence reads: CASSLGSPAQETQYF. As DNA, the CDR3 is TGTGCCAGCAGTTTGGGGAGCCCGGCACAAGAGACCCAGTACTTC.

CDR3 coding DNA: TGTGCCAGTGCCTTAGCGGGGGAAACGAACACCGGGGAGCTGTTTTTT. Amino acid sequence: CASALAGETNTGELFF. The V and J genes are TRBV6-4 and TRBJ2-2, with 9 nucleotides matching TRBD2. Germline CDR1 reads MRHNA; CDR2 reads SNTAGT. Trimming took 9 bases from V and 0 from J; bases not matched to a gene: 8. The CDR3 totals 16 residues.

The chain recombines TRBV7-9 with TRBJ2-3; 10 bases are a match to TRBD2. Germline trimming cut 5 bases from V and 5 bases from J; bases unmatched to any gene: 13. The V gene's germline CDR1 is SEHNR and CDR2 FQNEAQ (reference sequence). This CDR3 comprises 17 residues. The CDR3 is CASSTNEAGGLGDTQYF. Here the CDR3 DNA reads TGTGCCAGCAGCACAAACGAAGCGGGGGGGCTTGGAGATACGCAGTATTTT.

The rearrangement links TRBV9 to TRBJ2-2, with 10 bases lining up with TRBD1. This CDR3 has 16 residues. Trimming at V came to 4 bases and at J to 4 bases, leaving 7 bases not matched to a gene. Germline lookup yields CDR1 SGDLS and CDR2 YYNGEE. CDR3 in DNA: TGTGCCAGCAGCCCAGAGGGACAGGGGACCACCGGGGAGCTGTTTTTT. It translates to CASSPEGQGTTGELFF.

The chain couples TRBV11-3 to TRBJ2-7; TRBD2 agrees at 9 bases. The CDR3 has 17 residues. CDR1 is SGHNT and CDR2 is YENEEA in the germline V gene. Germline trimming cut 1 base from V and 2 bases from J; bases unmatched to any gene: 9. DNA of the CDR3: TGTGCCAGCAGCTTAGCCTTTGGTAGCGGGGGTGCCTACGAGCAGTACTTC. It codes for CASSLAFGSGGAYEQYF. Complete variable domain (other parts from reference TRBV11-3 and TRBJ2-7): EAGVVQSPRYKIIEKKQPVAFWCNPISGHNTLYWYLQNLGQGPELLIRYENEEAVDDSQLPKDRFSAERLKGVDSTLKIQPAELGDSAVYLCASSLAFGSGGAYEQYFGPGTRLTVT.

Here the CDR3 DNA reads TGTGCCAGCAGTCCCTTGACAGGGGGCACCTACGAGCAGTACTTC. Translated: CASSPLTGGTYEQYF. V and J are TRBV27 and TRBJ2-7, with 10 bases matching TRBD1. The CDR3 totals 15 residues. In germline, CDR1 is MNHEY, CDR2 SMNVEV (reference sequence). J was trimmed by 2 bases and V by 5 bases; bases with no gene match: 6.

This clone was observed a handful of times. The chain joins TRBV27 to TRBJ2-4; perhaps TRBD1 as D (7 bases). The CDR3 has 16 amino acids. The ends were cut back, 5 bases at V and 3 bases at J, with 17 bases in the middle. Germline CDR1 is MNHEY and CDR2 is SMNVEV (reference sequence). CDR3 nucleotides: TGTGCCAGCAGTACACCCGGGACAGCGGGCAAAAACATTCAGTACTTC. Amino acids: CASSTPGTAGKNIQYF.